This T cell receptor beta chain was sequenced for a study of cytomegalovirus exposure and HLA in healthy donors. Study-wide context: Assignment to the Caucasian-associated ancestry cluster applied to around four fifths of the approximately 380 genotyped donors.

This CDR3 region has 12 residues. Germline V gives CDR1 SGHNT, CDR2 YYREEE (reference sequence). Trimming took 0 bases from V and 5 from J, leaving 6 bases between them. The PCR used 60 Vbeta and 13 Jbeta primers. Measured with immunoSEQ multiplex PCR; TCRdb has only the in-frame clones, and not every one. Counted here are about 140,000 clones, about 75% occurring once; the ten biggest clones make up approximately 1.6%. For this clone: Its matching antigen is unknown.

Notes on the study in general: TCR beta chains numbering approximately 150 were designated cytomegalovirus-associated.

The chain links TRBV5-4 to TRBJ2-7; no definite D call. The sequence was obtained from a woman between 25 and 40 years old in good health and CMV-seronegative. Material for sequencing was PBMCs. The CDR3 loop is CASSLVGDEQYV. The CDR3, as DNA: TGTGCCAGCAGCTTGGTTGGAGACGAGCAGTACGTC.